These 16 T cell receptor beta chains were sequenced from one sample in a study of radiotherapy plus CTLA-4 blockade in lung cancer. Generated by immunoSEQ multiplex PCR, the TCRdb table keeps only in-frame clones and is missing some. The table records 55,000 to 70,000 clones, around 80% of them present only once. The material was peripheral blood, obtained from a patient treated with radiotherapy plus ipilimumab. The receptors come from a human donor with non-small cell lung cancer who had a complete response to radiotherapy plus ipilimumab.

This chain joins TRBV11-2 and TRBJ1-2; no clear D gene. Trimming stripped 4 bases from V and 7 bases from J, with 19 bases between. Germline values: CDR1 SGHAT, CDR2 FQNNGV. This CDR3 has 15 amino acids. CDR3 residues: CASSSLWRGSRGYTF. For the CDR3, the DNA is TGTGCCAGCAGCTCCCTGTGGCGGGGATCGCGTGGCTACACCTTC. Full variable domain (rest looked up from reference TRBV11-2 and TRBJ1-2): EAGVAQSPRYKIIEKRQSVAFWCNPISGHATLYWYQQILGQGPKLLIQFQNNGVVDDSQLPKDRFSAERLKGVDSTLKIQPAKLEDSAVYLCASSSLWRGSRGYTFGSGTRLTVV.

In its sample, this clone was seen a few times. V is TRBV9 and J is TRBJ2-5, with 13 bases matching TRBD2. Germline-derived CDR1 and CDR2 are SGDLS and YYNGEE. This CDR3 contains 18 residues. V trimming: 4 bases; J trimming: 4 bases; junction bases outside the gene matches: 13. The CDR3 DNA reads TGTGCCAGCAGCTTCACCAAGGGGACTAGCGGGAAAGGAGAGACCCAGTACTTC. Translated, it gives CASSFTKGTSGKGETQYF.

CDR3 region: CASSAEGLDTEAFF. The DNA of the CDR3 is TGTGCCAGCAGTGCGGAGGGGCTGGATACTGAAGCTTTCTTT. V is TRBV2 and J is TRBJ1-1; perhaps TRBD1 as D (5 bases). The V gene lost 4 bases and the J gene lost 5 bases, with 14 bases spanning the gap. Germline CDR1 and CDR2: SNHLY and FYNNEI. The CDR3 has 14 residues.

This chain joins TRBV28 and TRBJ1-2; 9 bases map to TRBD1. Germline lookup yields CDR1 MDHEN and CDR2 SYDVKM. This CDR3 spans 15 amino acids. V lost 6 bases to trimming and J lost 3 bases; unmatched junction nucleotides: 8. The CDR3 here is CASSLQGAGDYGYTF. The CDR3 DNA reads as TGTGCCAGCAGCTTACAGGGGGCAGGGGACTATGGCTACACCTTC.

The rearrangement joins TRBV4-3 to TRBJ2-1, with D maybe TRBD2 (6 bases). CDR3 length: 14 residues. V was cut by 2 bases and J by 6 bases, with 11 bases left in between. Germline values: CDR1 LGHNA, CDR2 YSLEER. The DNA for the CDR3 is TGCGCCAGCAGCCAACTAGCGAGCACCAATGAGCAGTTCTTC. The encoded protein is CASSQLASTNEQFF.

This clone came up a few times. This chain joins TRBV6-5 and TRBJ2-1; TRBD2 aligns across 11 bases. Per the germline V gene, CDR1 is MNHEY and CDR2 is SVGAGI. Unmatched junction bases numbered 5, after V lost 2 bases and J lost 8 bases. This CDR3 is built from 15 residues. The CDR3 sequence: CASSYLAGGGYEQFF. In DNA, the CDR3 is TGTGCCAGCAGTTACCTAGCGGGGGGTGGCTATGAGCAGTTCTTC.

This sequence joins TRBV6-5 and TRBJ2-5; possible D gene TRBD1, 5 bases. Deletions cut 0 bases from V and 1 base from J, with 6 bases between. The CDR3 extends over 14 amino acids. The V gene's germline CDR1 is MNHEY and CDR2 SVGAGI. DNA of the CDR3: TGTGCCAGCAGTTACTCTGGGGCCCAAGAGACCCAGTACTTC. It specifies CASSYSGAQETQYF.

The J gene is TRBJ1-1, the V gene TRBV25-1; the D is unclear. With 4 bases removed from V and 0 bases from J, the gap between germline ends came to 12 bases. Germline assignment: CDR1 MGHDK and CDR2 SYGVNS. This CDR3 is 15 amino acids long. This CDR3 reads CASSVSGILNTEAFF. As DNA, the CDR3 is TGTGCCAGCAGTGTTTCGGGGATCCTGAACACTGAAGCTTTCTTT. The complete variable domain, with remaining parts taken from reference TRBV25-1 and TRBJ1-1, reads EADIYQTPRYLVIGTGKKITLECSQTMGHDKMYWYQQDPGMELHLIHYSYGVNSTEKGDLSSESTVSRIRTEHFPLTLESARPSHTSQYLCASSVSGILNTEAFFGQGTRLTVV.

The chain recombines TRBV6-5 with TRBJ1-2; no clear D. This CDR3 has 13 residues. V lost 2 bases to trimming and J lost 3 bases, with 7 bases between them. Germline V gene lookup returns CDR1 MNHEY and CDR2 SVGAGI. In DNA, the CDR3 is TGTGCCAGCAGTTACGAACAGCACTATGGCTACACCTTC. This sequence encodes CASSYEQHYGYTF.

This rearrangement joins TRBV6-5 to TRBJ1-5; TRBD1 matches 7 bases. Germline V lookup: CDR1 MNHEY, CDR2 SVGAGI. After removal of 6 bases from V and 1 base from J, the junction contained 6 bases not matched to a gene. The CDR3 runs 15 residues. CDR3 in amino acids: CASSPTGLSNQPQHF. DNA of the CDR3: TGTGCCAGCAGCCCGACAGGGTTAAGCAATCAGCCCCAGCATTTT.

The CDR3 is CASSRYPGQNTKETQYF. CDR3 DNA: TGTGCCAGCAGTCGTTACCCGGGACAGAACACAAAAGAGACCCAGTACTTC. V gene TRBV7-2 combines with J gene TRBJ2-5, with 7 bases that match TRBD1. The CDR3 extends over 17 amino acids. Germline values: CDR1 SGHTA, CDR2 FQGNSA. The J segment lost 3 bases and the V segment lost 6 bases, leaving 16 bases of the junction unmatched.

V gene TRBV20-1 combines with J gene TRBJ2-7; D is unresolved. CDR3 length: 11 residues. V was trimmed by 5 bases and J by 0 bases, leaving 5 bases between them. Germline V gene lookup returns CDR1 DFQATT and CDR2 SNEGSKA (reference sequence). CDR3 sequence reads: CSAPNSYEQYF. Written as DNA, the CDR3 is TGCAGTGCTCCCAACTCCTACGAGCAGTACTTC.

The rearrangement links TRBV11-3 to TRBJ2-7; D is undetermined. The CDR3 is made up of 12 amino acids. Germline CDR1 SGHNT, CDR2 YENEEA. Trimming took 5 bases from V and 2 from J, leaving 7 bases between them. This chain's CDR3 is CASSARTYEQYF. CDR3 DNA: TGTGCCAGCAGCGCGCGAACCTACGAGCAGTACTTC.

The chain combines TRBV4-3 with TRBJ2-2; TRBD2 aligns across 8 bases. From germline, CDR1 is LGHNA and CDR2 YSLEER. This CDR3 region has 17 residues. V shed 3 bases, J shed 6 bases, and the junction held 12 bases outside the gene matches. The DNA of the CDR3 is TGCGCCAGCAGCCAGATAAGACCGGGGGGGATGGCCGGGGAGCTGTTTTTT. Amino acid sequence: CASSQIRPGGMAGELFF.

As for this clone: Other DNA sequences within the sample encode an identical CDR3. The chain is built from TRBV23-1 and TRBJ1-6, with unresolved D. TRBV23-1 is filed as an ORF, its function uncertain. The CDR3 spans 12 residues. Trimming cost V 6 bases and J 4 bases, with 4 bases left between them. The CDR3 reads CASREYNSPLHF. CDR3 bases: TGCGCCAGCAGGGAGTATAATTCACCCCTCCACTTT.

This clone has just one count. The CDR3 here is CSVGQGPGQPQHF. Here the CDR3 DNA reads TGCAGCGTAGGACAGGGCCCGGGGCAGCCCCAGCATTTT. The V and J genes are TRBV29-1 and TRBJ1-5; 8 bases are a match to TRBD1. J lost 7 bases, V lost 6 bases, and 8 bases had no gene match. There are 13 residues in the CDR3. Germline values: CDR1 SQVTM, CDR2 ANQGSEA.